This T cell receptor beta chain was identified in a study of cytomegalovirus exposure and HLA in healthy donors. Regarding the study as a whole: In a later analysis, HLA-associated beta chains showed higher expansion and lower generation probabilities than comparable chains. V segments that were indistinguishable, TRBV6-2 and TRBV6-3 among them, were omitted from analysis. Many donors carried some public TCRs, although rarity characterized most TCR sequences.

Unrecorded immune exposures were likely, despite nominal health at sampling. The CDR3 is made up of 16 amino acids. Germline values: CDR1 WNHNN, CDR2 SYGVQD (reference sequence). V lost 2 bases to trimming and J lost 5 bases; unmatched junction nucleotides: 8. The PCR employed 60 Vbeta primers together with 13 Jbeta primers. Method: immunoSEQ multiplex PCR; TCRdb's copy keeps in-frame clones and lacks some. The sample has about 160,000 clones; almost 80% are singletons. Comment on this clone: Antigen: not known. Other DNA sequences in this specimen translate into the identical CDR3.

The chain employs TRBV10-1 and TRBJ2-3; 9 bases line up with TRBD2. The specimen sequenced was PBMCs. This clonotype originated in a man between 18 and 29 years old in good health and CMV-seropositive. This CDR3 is CASSEAVAGEGDTQYF. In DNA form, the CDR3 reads TGCGCCAGCAGTGAGGCAGTAGCGGGAGAAGGAGATACGCAGTATTTT.